These 2 T cell receptor beta chains came from one sample sequenced in a study of T cell responses to AZD1222 COVID-19 vaccine (TCRdb year 2021). Explained via the paper, the time point label denotes: baseline before first vaccination. Libraries came from the immunoSEQ multiplex PCR assay. TCRdb took this table from immuneACCESS and kept in-frame rearrangements with V and J called. Such tables lack part of the clones; where checked against another copy, unresolved V genes explain under half of the gap, and the rest is unexplained. The sample table lists 90,000 to 100,000 clones, more than 85% of them with a count of one. The leading ten clones occupy 7.5% of the sample. Source: peripheral blood, taken on day 0 of AZD1222 vaccination. The receptors here all came from an adult in good health.

The chain has TRBV5-1 and TRBJ1-1; TRBD1 might be the D (5 bases). Per germline, CDR1 SGHRS and CDR2 YFSETQ. Deletions cut 0 bases from V and 7 bases from J, with 19 bases between. The CDR3 contains 16 residues. The CDR3 region is CASSLAPQGVVGEAFF. The CDR3 DNA reads TGCGCCAGCAGCTTGGCCCCTCAGGGCGTGGTGGGTGAAGCTTTCTTT.

Only one count was recorded for this clone. The CDR3 nucleotides read TGTGCCAGCAGTTGGGGGGTCGGCTACACCTTC. This codes for CASSWGVGYTF. The chain uses TRBV28 and TRBJ1-2, with a tentative D call TRBD1 (5 bases). From germline, CDR1 is MDHEN and CDR2 SYDVKM. This CDR3 is 11 amino acids long. With 4 bases removed from V and 8 bases from J, the gap between germline ends came to 8 bases.